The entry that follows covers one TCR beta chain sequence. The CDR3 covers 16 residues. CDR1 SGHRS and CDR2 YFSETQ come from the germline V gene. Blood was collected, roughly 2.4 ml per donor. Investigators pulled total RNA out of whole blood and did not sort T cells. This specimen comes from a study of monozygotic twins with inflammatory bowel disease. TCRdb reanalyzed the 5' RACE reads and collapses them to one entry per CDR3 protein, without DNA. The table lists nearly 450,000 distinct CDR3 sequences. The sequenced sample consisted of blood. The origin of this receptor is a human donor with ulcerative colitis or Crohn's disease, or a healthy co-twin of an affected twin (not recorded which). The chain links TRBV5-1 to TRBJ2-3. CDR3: CASSLELLHFTDTQYF.